This is a list of T cell receptor delta chains from one sample in a study of delta chain sequences of gamma delta T cells. TCRdb re-called clones from the 5' RACE reads using CATT. The top ten clones hold about 50% of a sample with fewer than 950 delta-chain clones, 17% of them seen once. The sequencing sample was made of either unsorted cells or a sorted T cell fraction (not recorded which). Receptor source: a human donor in good health. CDR3s include the opening cysteine and the closing phenylalanine or tryptophan. A D gene is named only where the DNA matches it firmly. Size tells how often a clone was seen (once, few, many) or the class of an expanded clone, and some rows leave it out.

d_gene	v_gene	j_gene	abundance	CDR3aa	CDR3nt
NA	TRDV2	TRDJ1	medium-sized	CACDTLGLNTDKLIF	TGTGCCTGTGACACCCTGGGGCTTAACACCGATAAACTCATCTTT
TRDD3	TRDV2	TRDJ1	medium-sized	CACDLVSGGGSFRDKLIF	TGTGCCTGTGACCTTGTGTCCGGTGGGGGATCCTTTCGCGATAAACTCATCTTT
NA	TRDV2	TRDJ1	large	CACDTIPPAGKGDKLIF	TGTGCCTGTGACACAATCCCACCGGCCGGGAAGGGGGATAAACTCATCTTT
TRDD3	TRDV2	TRDJ1	medium-sized	CACDVVGDTRYTDKLIF	TGTGCCTGTGACGTGGTGGGGGATACGAGATACACCGATAAACTCATCTTT
NA	TRDV2	TRDJ1	medium-sized	CACDTVTSTDKLIF	TGTGCCTGTGACACCGTTACTAGCACCGATAAACTCATCTTT
TRDD3	TRDV2	TRDJ3	medium-sized	CACDTGGLGVPSWDTRQMFF	TGTGCCTGTGACACCGGAGGGCTGGGGGTACCCTCCTGGGACACCCGACAGATGTTTTTC
TRDD3	TRDV2	TRDJ1	medium-sized	CACDTVQTGGYNDKLIF	TGTGCCTGTGACACCGTTCAAACTGGGGGATACAACGATAAACTCATCTTT
TRDD3	TRDV2	TRDJ1	NA	CACDTLLGDSLQVQSADKLIF	TGTGCCTGTGACACCTTACTGGGGGATAGTCTGCAGGTTCAGTCGGCGGATAAACTCATCTTT
TRDD3	TRDV2	TRDJ3	medium-sized	CACDVVKVGSGTGGYGTWDTRQMFF	TGTGCCTGTGACGTCGTTAAGGTAGGATCGGGTACTGGGGGATACGGGACCTGGGACACCCGACAGATGTTTTTC
NA	TRDV2	TRDJ1	medium-sized	CACDTLGMDTDKLIF	TGTGCCTGTGACACCCTGGGGATGGACACCGATAAACTCATCTTT
NA	TRDV1	TRDJ1	medium-sized	CALGPNRAFF	TGTGCTCTTGGGCCCAACCGAGCCTTTTTT
TRDD3	TRDV2	TRDJ1	NA	CACEPVAGGYEIRGTDKLIF	TGTGCCTGTGAGCCCGTGGCTGGGGGATACGAGATAAGGGGCACCGATAAACTCATCTTT
TRDD3	TRDV2	TRDJ1	medium-sized	CACDTVRSGGYPHTDKLIF	TGTGCCTGTGACACCGTAAGATCTGGGGGATACCCCCACACCGATAAACTCATCTTT
TRDD3	TRDV2	TRDJ1	large	CACDTVGAGGSLPDKLIF	TGTGCCTGTGACACGGTCGGGGCTGGGGGCTCTCTCCCCGATAAACTCATCTTT
TRDD3	TRDV2	TRDJ3	large	CACDNTGGYARDTRQMFF	TGTGCCTGTGACAATACTGGGGGATACGCCCGGGACACCCGACAGATGTTTTTC
NA	TRDV2	TRDJ3	medium-sized	CACDTPSSWDTRQMFF	TGTGCCTGTGACACGCCCTCCTCCTGGGACACCCGACAGATGTTTTTC
TRDD3	TRDV2	TRDJ1	large	CACDPLGGLGDDGKLIF	TGTGCCTGTGACCCCTTGGGAGGACTGGGGGATGACGGTAAACTCATCTTT
TRDD3	TRDV2	TRDJ1	hyperexpanded	CACKQLGEQPYTDKLIF	TGTGCCTGCAAACAACTGGGGGAGCAACCGTACACCGATAAACTCATCTTT
TRDD3	TRDV2	TRDJ1	medium-sized	CACDTLGDSTDKLIF	TGTGCCTGTGACACCTTGGGGGATTCCACCGATAAACTCATCTTT
TRDD3	TRDV2	TRDJ1	NA	CACDPVLGDTDKLIF	TGTGCCTGTGACCCCGTACTGGGGGATACCGATAAACTCATCTTT
TRDD3	TRDV2	TRDJ1	medium-sized	CACDSLGDLTDKLIF	TGTGCCTGTGACTCTCTGGGGGACCTCACCGATAAACTCATCTTT
TRDD3	TRDV2	TRDJ3	medium-sized	CACDTGFISSDKVLGDTIRSWDTRQMFF	TGTGCCTGTGACACCGGTTTTATTTCGAGTGACAAGGTACTGGGGGATACGATTCGGTCCTGGGACACCCGACAGATGTTTTTC
TRDD3	TRDV2	TRDJ3	medium-sized	CACDTVGLLGDQQSSWDTRQMFF	TGTGCCTGTGACACCGTGGGCCTTCTGGGGGACCAACAAAGCTCCTGGGACACCCGACAGATGTTTTTC
NA	TRDV2	TRDJ1	medium-sized	CACDLLGRLAADKLIF	TGTGCCTGTGACCTACTGGGTCGACTAGCCGCCGATAAACTCATCTTT
TRDD3	TRDV2	TRDJ1	large	CACDTVLGDTRLTDKLIF	TGTGCCTGTGACACGGTACTGGGGGATACGCGACTCACCGATAAACTCATCTTT
TRDD3	TRDV2	TRDJ1	medium-sized	CACDTVLGDKKLIF	TGTGCCTGTGACACCGTACTGGGGGATAAGAAACTCATCTTT